This TCR beta chain was identified during a study of blood T cells in healthy people across ages. Points from the study as a whole: Changes in expanded clonotypes were possibly confounded, as the CMV status of donors was unknown.

This clonotype was observed a few times. What it recognizes is unknown. For the second PCR, which ran for 7 to 11 cycles, a sample-barcoded 5' primer and a J-beta primer mix were used. With 12 random nucleotides, a template-switch adaptor tagged each individual cDNA molecule. The yield of each sample was at least 3 million CDR3-containing paired-end reads. TCRdb re-called the 5' RACE reads through MiXCR, storing one row per CDR3 protein. The sample has about 970,000 distinct CDR3 sequences; roughly 51% are singletons. From germline, CDR1 is ENHRY and CDR2 SYGVKD. This CDR3 has 17 residues. V was trimmed by 0 bases and J by 5 bases, leaving 19 bases between them. Per sample, at least 5 micrograms of total RNA were extracted.

V is TRBV10-3 and J is TRBJ1-2; possible D gene TRBD1, 5 bases. The receptor was isolated from a woman aged 60 to 75 in good health. Sequenced sample: blood. The DNA for the CDR3 is TGTGCCATCAGTGAGTCGACTCGGGGGGATTCAAATTATGGCTACACCTTC. Translated: CAISESTRGDSNYGYTF.